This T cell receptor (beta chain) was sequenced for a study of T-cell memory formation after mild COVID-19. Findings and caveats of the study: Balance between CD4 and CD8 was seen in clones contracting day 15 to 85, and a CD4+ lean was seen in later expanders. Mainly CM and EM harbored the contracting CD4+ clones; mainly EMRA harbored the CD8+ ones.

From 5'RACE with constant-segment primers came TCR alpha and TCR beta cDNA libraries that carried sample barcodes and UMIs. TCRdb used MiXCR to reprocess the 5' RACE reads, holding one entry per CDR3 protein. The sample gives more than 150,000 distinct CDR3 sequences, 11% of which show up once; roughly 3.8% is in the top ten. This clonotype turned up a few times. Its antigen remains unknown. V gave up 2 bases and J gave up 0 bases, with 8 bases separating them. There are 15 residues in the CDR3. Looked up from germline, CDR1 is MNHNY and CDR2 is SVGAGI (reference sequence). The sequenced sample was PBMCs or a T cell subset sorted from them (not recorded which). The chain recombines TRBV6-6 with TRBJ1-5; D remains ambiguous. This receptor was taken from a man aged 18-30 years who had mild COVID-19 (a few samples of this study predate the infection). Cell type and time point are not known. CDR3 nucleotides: TGTGCCAGCAGTTACGGGAGAGATAGCAATCAGCCCCAGCATTTT. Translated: CASSYGRDSNQPQHF.